Below, 8 T cell receptor beta chains from the same sample are listed, as sequenced in a study of T cell changes during pregnancy in multiple sclerosis. Repertoires were generated with immunoSEQ multiplex PCR, while TCRdb's copy carries only in-frame clones and drops some. The sample has 85,000 to 90,000 clones, 85% to 95% seen once. Specimen: peripheral blood, collected after pregnancy. The receptors here all came from a female donor in good health, enrolled as a control in a pregnancy study.

This chain connects TRBV7-9 to TRBJ2-7; tentatively, D is TRBD1 (6 bases). V lost 3 bases, J lost 2 bases, and 14 bases lay in between. The CDR3 extends over 15 amino acids. The germline gives CDR1 SEHNR, CDR2 FQNEAQ (reference sequence). CDR3 in amino acids: CASSFDGTPTYEQYF. CDR3 bases: TGTGCCAGCAGCTTCGACGGGACACCAACCTACGAGCAGTACTTC.

The V gene is TRBV28, the J gene TRBJ2-3; D not certain. CDR3 length: 11 residues. Per the germline V gene, CDR1 is MDHEN and CDR2 is SYDVKM. V gave up 5 bases and J gave up 4 bases, with 4 bases separating them. In DNA form, the CDR3 reads TGTGCCAGCAGTCCGGCAGATACGCAGTATTTT. Translation: CASSPADTQYF.

This chain uses TRBV18 with TRBJ2-7, with D perhaps TRBD2 (6 bases). Trimming shortened V by 3 bases and J by 0 bases, and 9 bases separated the two germline ends. CDR3 length: 14 amino acids. The germline V gene encodes CDR1 KGHSH and CDR2 LQKENI. The CDR3 region is CASSPTRVSYEQYF. The CDR3 DNA reads as TGTGCCAGCTCACCGACTAGGGTCTCCTACGAGCAGTACTTC.

V and J are TRBV2 and TRBJ2-1; 7 nucleotides agree with TRBD2. V was pared by 2 bases and J by 0 bases, with 10 bases of the junction left unmatched. Germline loops: CDR1 SNHLY, CDR2 FYNNEI. The CDR3 length is 18 residues. The CDR3 here is CASSEWSPRESSYNEQFF. The CDR3 DNA reads as TGTGCCAGCAGTGAATGGTCGCCGCGGGAGAGCTCCTACAATGAGCAGTTCTTC.

The chain couples TRBV6-1 to TRBJ1-3, with a tentative D call TRBD1 (5 bases). CDR1 is MNHNS, CDR2 SASEGT, per germline. Trimming stripped 8 bases from V and 0 bases from J, with 11 bases between. There are 14 residues in the CDR3. Written as DNA, the CDR3 is TGTGCCAGCCTGGCGGACAACTCTGGAAACACCATATATTTT. This sequence encodes CASLADNSGNTIYF.

The chain uses TRBV2 and TRBJ2-4; 7 bases line up with TRBD1. This CDR3 is 15 amino acids long. V lost 0 bases to trimming and J lost 8 bases; unmatched junction nucleotides: 7. Germline V gene sequence: CDR1 SNHLY, CDR2 FYNNEI. The CDR3 region has the DNA TGTGCCAGCAGTGAAGCTGGGACAGACGATGACATTCAGTACTTC. This gives the protein CASSEAGTDDDIQYF.

This chain connects TRBV16 to TRBJ2-2; perhaps TRBD1 as D (5 bases). The CDR3 extends over 14 amino acids. V dropped 4 bases and J dropped 5 bases, with 11 bases sitting between them. Germline V gene sequence: CDR1 KGHSY, CDR2 FQNENV. The chain's CDR3 is CASSPQGTTGELFF. The CDR3 DNA reads as TGTGCCAGCAGCCCCCAGGGAACGACCGGGGAGCTGTTTTTT.

CDR3 in DNA: TGTGCCAGTCGAACTAGTTTGCGGTCTGTTACGCAGTATTTT. Its protein product is CASRTSLRSVTQYF. V usage is TRBV19 and J usage is TRBJ2-3, with D tentatively TRBD2 (5 bases). The V end lost 8 bases, the J end lost 8 bases, and 20 bases lay between the germline ends. Looked up from germline, CDR1 is LNHDA and CDR2 is SQIVND (reference sequence). The CDR3 runs to 14 residues.